The 25 T cell receptor beta chains reported below all come from one sample, sequenced in a study of Siglec-9 on CD8 T cells in melanoma. TCRdb keeps only in-frame clones here, not all; method: immunoSEQ multiplex PCR. Here the sample spans about 36,000 clones, around 81% being singletons. Sequencing used Siglec-9- CD8+ T cells sorted from blood. The source of these receptors is a human donor in good health.

The chain links TRBV29-1 to TRBJ2-5, with D possibly TRBD2 on 7 matching bases. The CDR3 is 13 amino acids. Trimming took 6 bases from V and 4 from J, leaving 15 bases between them. Germline V gene lookup returns CDR1 SQVTM and CDR2 ANQGSEA. CDR3 nucleotide sequence: TGCAGCGTCGACTTGGGGGGGCCAGAGACCCAGTACTTC. It is translated as CSVDLGGPETQYF.

This clone was found a few times. This sequence joins TRBV4-1 and TRBJ1-1; no firm D call. CDR1 and CDR2 (germline): MGHRA, YSYEKL. V gave up 0 bases and J gave up 3 bases, with 5 bases separating them. The CDR3 totals 13 residues. The CDR3 protein is CASSQDEYTEAFF. DNA of the CDR3: TGCGCCAGCAGCCAAGATGAGTACACTGAAGCTTTCTTT.

V and J are TRBV27 and TRBJ2-1, with D tentatively TRBD2 (5 bases). The CDR3 spans 16 residues. The V gene's germline CDR1 is MNHEY and CDR2 SMNVEV (reference sequence). Trimming took off 5 bases at V and 5 bases at J, with 19 bases between the two ends. The CDR3 sequence: CASSPMEANWHNEQFF. The CDR3 coding sequence is TGTGCCAGCAGTCCTATGGAGGCGAACTGGCACAATGAGCAGTTCTTC.

This clone is termed large (0.1 to 1%). This chain uses TRBV6-4 with TRBJ2-2; 11 nucleotides align to TRBD2. The CDR3 length is 16 residues. Germline CDR1 is MRHNA and CDR2 is SNTAGT. Trimming removed 6 bases from V and 2 bases from J; junction bases left unmatched: 5. The CDR3 region has the DNA TGTGCCAGCAGCGCGGGACTAGCGGACAACACCGGGGAGCTGTTTTTT. Amino acid sequence: CASSAGLADNTGELFF.

The gene calls are TRBV13 and TRBJ2-2; D ambiguous. V was shortened by 3 bases and J by 3 bases, with 14 bases between the two germline ends. This CDR3 is built from 16 residues. Per the germline V gene, CDR1 is PRHDT and CDR2 is FYEKMQ (reference sequence). The DNA for the CDR3 is TGTGCCAGCAGCTTCCGCACGGAGTGGGACACCGGGGAGCTGTTTTTT. This encodes CASSFRTEWDTGELFF.

The CDR3 spells CASSVGRGWDTQYF. CDR3 nucleotides: TGTGCCAGCAGCGTAGGAAGGGGTTGGGATACGCAGTATTTT. The chain links TRBV9 to TRBJ2-3, with a weak D call TRBD1 (5 bases). The CDR3 extends over 14 amino acids. The V gene lost 0 bases and the J gene lost 6 bases, with 11 bases spanning the gap. Germline V gene sequence: CDR1 SGDLS, CDR2 YYNGEE.

V usage is TRBV30 and J usage is TRBJ1-2; 7 bases align to TRBD1. With V trimmed by 0 bases and J by 7 bases, 8 bases remained unmatched. This CDR3 comprises 14 residues. From germline, CDR1 is GTSNPN and CDR2 SVGIG (reference sequence). CDR3 bases: TGTGCCTGGAGTGTTACAGGGGTCCCCTCTGGCTACACCTTC. It encodes CAWSVTGVPSGYTF.

V gene TRBV4-1 combines with J gene TRBJ1-1; D unresolved. Trimming cost V 5 bases and J 7 bases, with 8 bases left between them. Germline V gene sequence: CDR1 MGHRA, CDR2 YSYEKL. CDR3 length: 11 amino acids. The CDR3 protein is CASSGLGEAFF. The CDR3 nucleotides read TGCGCCAGCAGCGGTCTCGGTGAAGCTTTCTTT.

This chain uses TRBV4-1 with TRBJ2-5; D ambiguous. This CDR3 has 13 residues. Trimming cost V 0 bases and J 7 bases, with 9 bases left between them. Germline values: CDR1 MGHRA, CDR2 YSYEKL. The CDR3 DNA is TGCGCCAGCAGCCAAGACCTAATGGGGACCCAGTACTTC. Protein sequence: CASSQDLMGTQYF.

This chain connects TRBV27 to TRBJ2-1, with TRBD1 matching over 8 bases. The CDR3 is 15 residues long. In germline, CDR1 is MNHEY, CDR2 SMNVEV (reference sequence). With V trimmed by 5 bases and J by 7 bases, 10 bases remained unmatched. The CDR3 loop is CASSTGQGRYNEQFF. The CDR3 nucleotides are TGTGCCAGCAGTACCGGACAGGGTCGCTATAATGAGCAGTTCTTC.

The CDR3 DNA is TGTGCCAGCAGTTTCGAAGCGGGGCCCTCCTACGAGCAGTACTTC. Protein: CASSFEAGPSYEQYF. The chain links TRBV27 to TRBJ2-7; 7 positions agree with TRBD2. The ends lost 3 bases at V and 0 bases at J; junction bases unmatched: 5. The CDR3 spans 15 residues. CDR1 and CDR2 from the germline V gene are MNHEY and SMNVEV (reference sequence).

The rearrangement links TRBV2 to TRBJ2-7, with D possibly TRBD1 on 7 matching bases. The CDR3 spans 19 residues. Germline CDR1 reads SNHLY; CDR2 reads FYNNEI. The germline V and J ends were trimmed by 7 bases and 6 bases, with 34 bases remaining between them. For the CDR3, the DNA is TGTGCCAGCACCGGCACAAACCTCAGGGGGGTCTCACAGGAATTCGAGCAGTACTTC. It codes for CASTGTNLRGVSQEFEQYF.

Points on this clone: Germline is not matched at one junction end, which may reflect a read error. This sequence joins TRBV7-3 and TRBJ2-2; TRBD1 matches at 8 bases. Germline values: CDR1 SGHTA, CDR2 FQGTGA. This CDR3 comprises 15 residues. The CDR3 sequence is CASSDGQGPPEEPFF. In DNA form, the CDR3 reads TGTGCCAGCAGCGACGGACAGGGACCTCCTGAGGAGCCGTTTTTT.

This clone was seen a few times. The rearrangement links TRBV19 to TRBJ1-1; D uncertain. Germline V gene sequence: CDR1 LNHDA, CDR2 SQIVND (reference sequence). Trimming cost V 7 bases and J 3 bases, with 15 bases left between them. The CDR3 sequence is 14 residues long. The CDR3 DNA reads as TGTGCCAGTACCGAGAATGACCGGTACACTGAAGCTTTCTTT. Amino acid sequence: CASTENDRYTEAFF. Variable domain in full (rest from reference TRBV19 and TRBJ1-1): DGGITQSPKYLFRKEGQNVTLSCEQNLNHDAMYWYRQDPGQGLRLIYYSQIVNDFQKGDIAEGYSVSREKKESFPLTVTSAQKNPTAFYLCASTENDRYTEAFFGQGTRLTVV.

The genes are TRBV14 and TRBJ2-7, with a tentative D call TRBD1 (5 bases). The germline gives CDR1 SGHDN, CDR2 FVKESK. The CDR3 is 11 residues long. The V end was cut by 4 bases, the J end by 6 bases, with 7 bases between. The CDR3, as DNA: TGTGCCAGCAGCCCAGGGCTCGAGCAGTACTTC. It codes for CASSPGLEQYF. Drawing the rest from reference TRBV14 and TRBJ2-7, the complete variable domain is EAGVTQFPSHSVIEKGQTVTLRCDPISGHDNLYWYRRVMGKEIKFLLHFVKESKQDESGMPNNRFLAERTGGTYSTLKVQPAELEDSGVYFCASSPGLEQYFGPGTRLTVT.

This chain uses TRBV5-3 with TRBJ2-5; a weak D match, TRBD2 (6 bases). TRBV5-3 is recorded as an ORF, its role being uncertain. V was trimmed by 1 base and J by 2 bases, leaving 15 bases between them. The CDR3 runs 16 residues. This CDR3 reads CARSLLNRREQETQYF. CDR3 nucleotide sequence: TGTGCCAGAAGCTTGTTAAACAGGCGGGAACAAGAGACCCAGTACTTC.

The chain carries TRBV5-4 and TRBJ1-1, with 9 bases matching TRBD1. Germline CDR1 is SGHNT and CDR2 is YYREEE (reference sequence). The CDR3 consists of 15 residues. J was trimmed by 2 bases and V by 4 bases; bases with no gene match: 6. As DNA, the CDR3 is TGTGCCAGCAGCCTGGACAGGGGACGCAACACTGAAGCTTTCTTT. Translating gives CASSLDRGRNTEAFF.

This clone was seen a few times. The chain has TRBV7-2 and TRBJ1-6; no definite D call. Per germline, CDR1 SGHTA and CDR2 FQGNSA. Trimming shortened V by 7 bases and J by 11 bases, and 15 bases separated the two germline ends. CDR3 length: 13 residues. The CDR3 region is CASIKIPFTPLHF. In DNA form, the CDR3 reads TGTGCCAGCATCAAGATACCCTTCACACCCCTCCACTTT.

This clone came up a few times. The chain uses TRBV19 and TRBJ1-1; no firm D call. With 5 bases removed from V and 1 base from J, the gap between germline ends came to 5 bases. The CDR3 is 12 residues long. Per the germline V gene, CDR1 is LNHDA and CDR2 is SQIVND (reference sequence). The CDR3 DNA sequence: TGTGCCAGTAGTTCTGGGAACACTGAAGCTTTCTTT. Its translation is CASSSGNTEAFF. Using reference TRBV19 and TRBJ1-1 for the parts outside the CDR3, the full variable domain is DGGITQSPKYLFRKEGQNVTLSCEQNLNHDAMYWYRQDPGQGLRLIYYSQIVNDFQKGDIAEGYSVSREKKESFPLTVTSAQKNPTAFYLCASSSGNTEAFFGQGTRLTVV.

This clone was picked up one time. The CDR3 sequence: CASTGEGPSNQPQHF. DNA of the CDR3: TGTGCCAGCACGGGTGAGGGGCCTAGCAATCAGCCCCAGCATTTT. The chain combines TRBV2 with TRBJ1-5; D is perhaps TRBD1 (5 bases). Between the trimmed V and J ends, which lost 7 bases and 0 bases, there was a span of 13 bases. The CDR3 runs to 15 residues. Germline CDR1 and CDR2: SNHLY and FYNNEI.

The V call is TRBV27, the J call TRBJ2-1, with 9 bases lining up with TRBD1. From germline, CDR1 is MNHEY and CDR2 SMNVEV (reference sequence). CDR3 size: 17 residues. The junction had 15 bases not matched to a gene; V was cut back by 6 bases and J by 6 bases. The CDR3 coding sequence is TGTGCCAGCAGCAACTCAGCCGGGACAGGGTTGGCCAATGAGCAGTTCTTC. Its translation is CASSNSAGTGLANEQFF.

The chain uses TRBV7-9 and TRBJ2-5; D might be TRBD2 (6 bases). Germline values: CDR1 SEHNR, CDR2 FQNEAQ (reference sequence). V was shortened by 5 bases and J by 4 bases, with 26 bases between the two germline ends. The CDR3 spans 18 residues. For the CDR3, the DNA is TGTGCCAGCAGCCCGCGGGAATTTGGCAACTTTGGGGCAGAGACCCAGTACTTC. It translates to CASSPREFGNFGAETQYF.

V usage is TRBV5-1 and J usage is TRBJ2-5, with D maybe TRBD1 (6 bases). This CDR3 spans 15 amino acids. V was trimmed by 4 bases and J by 4 bases, leaving 17 bases between them. Germline V lookup: CDR1 SGHRS, CDR2 YFSETQ. CDR3 region: CASSTRDNNRETQYF. The CDR3 DNA reads TGCGCCAGCAGCACCCGGGACAATAATAGAGAGACCCAGTACTTC.

The chain carries TRBV11-2 and TRBJ1-1; D gene uncertain. The CDR3 has 15 amino acids. Germline-derived CDR1 and CDR2 are SGHAT and FQNNGV. Trimming stripped 0 bases from V and 6 bases from J, with 14 bases between. The CDR3 reads CASSLDTEAYPEAFF. The CDR3, as DNA: TGTGCCAGCAGCTTAGATACAGAAGCGTACCCTGAAGCTTTCTTT. The full variable domain, in which reference TRBV11-2 and TRBJ1-1 provide the parts outside the CDR3, is EAGVAQSPRYKIIEKRQSVAFWCNPISGHATLYWYQQILGQGPKLLIQFQNNGVVDDSQLPKDRFSAERLKGVDSTLKIQPAKLEDSAVYLCASSLDTEAYPEAFFGQGTRLTVV.

This clone turned up a few times. The chain is built from TRBV14 and TRBJ2-7; weak D call: TRBD2 (7 bases). The CDR3 runs 20 residues. V was pared by 0 bases and J by 2 bases, with 26 bases between. Germline CDR1 SGHDN, CDR2 FVKESK. The DNA of the CDR3 is TGTGCCAGCAGCCAAGAGGTACTGGGGCGGGGGCCCCCGAAGCCCTACGAGCAGTACTTC. Its protein product is CASSQEVLGRGPPKPYEQYF.